This T cell receptor (beta chain) comes out of a study of T cells in narcolepsy. Study-level findings and limits: No autoreactive T cell clone sequences appeared in some memory CD4+ repertoires. Autoreactive clonotypes reportedly recurred in blood of same and different patients, not controls.

This CDR3 comprises 14 residues. Per the germline V gene, CDR1 is MNHNY and CDR2 is SVGAGI (reference sequence). Trimming stripped 2 bases from V and 3 bases from J, with 10 bases between. The data were produced by immunoSEQ multiplex PCR, yet TCRdb's version contains in-frame clones alone and is incomplete. Of roughly 35,000 clones in the sample, approximately 80% were seen once. With respect to this clone: Its antigen is as yet unknown.

Sequenced: memory (CD45RA-) CD4+ T cells from blood. The chain links TRBV6-6 to TRBJ1-1, with no clear D. The clonotype originates from a human donor in good health. The CDR3 is CASSYLVGYTEAFF. The CDR3 nucleotides are TGTGCCAGCAGTTACCTCGTTGGGTACACTGAAGCTTTCTTT.